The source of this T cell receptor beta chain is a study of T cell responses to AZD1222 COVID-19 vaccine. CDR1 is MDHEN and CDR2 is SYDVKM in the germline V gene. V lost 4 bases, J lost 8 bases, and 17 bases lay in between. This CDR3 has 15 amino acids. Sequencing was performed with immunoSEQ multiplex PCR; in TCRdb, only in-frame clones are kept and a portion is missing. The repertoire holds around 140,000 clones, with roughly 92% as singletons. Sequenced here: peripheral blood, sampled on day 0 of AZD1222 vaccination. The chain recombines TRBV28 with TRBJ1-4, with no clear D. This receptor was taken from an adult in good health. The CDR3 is CASSSPSEGREKLFF. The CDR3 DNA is TGTGCCAGCAGTTCCCCTAGTGAGGGCCGGGAAAAACTGTTTTTT.